This T cell receptor beta chain stems from a study of HIV-infected patients and healthy controls. Across the whole study: CD4 counts in about 90% of the 16 patients increased modestly yet significantly but stayed below normal.

V lost 4 bases and J lost 3; bases outside the gene matches: 1. CDR1 is SGHAT, CDR2 FQDESV, per germline (reference sequence). The CDR3 has 13 amino acids. Reverse transcription used roughly 480 ng RNA and constant-region primers for alpha and beta. Using multiplexing indices, alpha and beta chain libraries were generated apart by chain-specific third strand synthesis. From the 5' RACE reads, TCRdb called clonotypes with MiXCR, one entry per CDR3 protein. The table has about 10,000 distinct CDR3 sequences, less than 7% seen once. Antiretroviral therapy had run roughly three months, about 14 weeks, before follow-up blood collection. The repertoire came from unfractionated whole blood and reflected all unsorted peripheral T cells. Peripheral blood, 2 to 3 ml, was drawn for RNA extraction. General study results and limits: Compared with controls, mean Gini indices were significantly raised in HIV-infected repertoires, possibly indicating oligoclonality.

This clonotype was counted at least ten times. The antigen is unknown. The starting material was blood, obtained during antiretroviral therapy. This TCR came from an adult with HIV infection. The donor label of this sample is uncertain. V is TRBV11-1 and J is TRBJ1-1; 8 bases align to TRBD1. CDR3 loop: CASSSQGDTEAFF. The CDR3 region has the DNA TGTGCCAGCAGCTCACAGGGGGACACTGAAGCTTTCTTT. The variable domain in full, completed from reference TRBV11-1 and TRBJ1-1, reads EAEVAQSPRYKITEKSQAVAFWCDPISGHATLYWYRQILGQGPELLVQFQDESVVDDSQLPKDRFSAERLKGVDSTLKIQPAELGDSAMYLCASSSQGDTEAFFGQGTRLTVV.